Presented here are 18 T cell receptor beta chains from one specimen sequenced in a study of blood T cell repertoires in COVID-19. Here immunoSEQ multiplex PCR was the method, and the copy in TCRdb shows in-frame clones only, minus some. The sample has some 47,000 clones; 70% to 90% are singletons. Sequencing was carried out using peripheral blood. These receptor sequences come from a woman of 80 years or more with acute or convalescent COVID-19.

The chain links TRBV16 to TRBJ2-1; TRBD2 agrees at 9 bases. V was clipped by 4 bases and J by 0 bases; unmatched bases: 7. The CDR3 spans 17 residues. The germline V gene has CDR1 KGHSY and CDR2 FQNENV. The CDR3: CASSLRTSVSSYNEQFF. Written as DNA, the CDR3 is TGTGCCAGCAGCCTTCGGACTAGCGTATCCTCCTACAATGAGCAGTTCTTC. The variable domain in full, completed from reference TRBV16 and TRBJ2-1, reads GEEVAQTPKHLVRGEGQKAKLYCAPIKGHSYVFWYQQVLKNEFKFLISFQNENVFDETGMPKERFSAKCLPNSPCSLEIQATKLEDSAVYFCASSLRTSVSSYNEQFFGPGTRLTVL.

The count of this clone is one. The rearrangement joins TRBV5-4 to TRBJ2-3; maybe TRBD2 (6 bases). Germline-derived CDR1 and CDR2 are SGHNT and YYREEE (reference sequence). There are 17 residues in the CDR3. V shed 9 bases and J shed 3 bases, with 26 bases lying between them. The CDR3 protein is CAIPSLGGPGVTDTQYF. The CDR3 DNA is TGTGCCATCCCGAGCTTGGGGGGACCCGGAGTGACAGATACGCAGTATTTT.

CDR3 region: CASSARSNTEAFF. The CDR3, as DNA: TGTGCCAGCAGCGCCCGGTCCAACACTGAAGCTTTCTTT. The V and J genes are TRBV9 and TRBJ1-1; D unclear. Trimming removed 3 bases from V and 2 bases from J, with 8 bases in between. The CDR3 totals 13 residues. The germline V gene has CDR1 SGDLS and CDR2 YYNGEE.

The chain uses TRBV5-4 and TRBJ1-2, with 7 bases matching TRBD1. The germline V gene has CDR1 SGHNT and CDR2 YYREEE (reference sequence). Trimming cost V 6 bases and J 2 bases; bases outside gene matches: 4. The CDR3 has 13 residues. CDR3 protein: CASNKQGNYGYTF. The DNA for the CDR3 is TGTGCCAGCAACAAACAGGGGAACTATGGCTACACCTTC.

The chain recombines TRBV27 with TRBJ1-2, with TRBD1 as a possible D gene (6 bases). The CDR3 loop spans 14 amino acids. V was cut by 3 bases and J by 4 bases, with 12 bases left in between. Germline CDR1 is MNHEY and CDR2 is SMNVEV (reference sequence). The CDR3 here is CASSFGTQGYGYTF. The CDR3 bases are TGTGCCAGCAGTTTCGGGACACAGGGCTATGGCTACACCTTC.

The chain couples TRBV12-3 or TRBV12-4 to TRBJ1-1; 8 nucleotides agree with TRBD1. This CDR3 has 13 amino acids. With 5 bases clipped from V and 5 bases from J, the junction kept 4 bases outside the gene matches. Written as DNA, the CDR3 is TGTGCCAGCAGTCCGACAGGGGTAACTGAAGCTTTCTTT. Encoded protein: CASSPTGVTEAFF.

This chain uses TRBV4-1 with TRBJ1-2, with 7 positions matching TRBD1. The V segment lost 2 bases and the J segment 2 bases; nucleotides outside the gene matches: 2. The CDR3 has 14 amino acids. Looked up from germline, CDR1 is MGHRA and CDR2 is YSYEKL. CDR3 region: CASSQSGGNYGYTF. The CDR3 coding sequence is TGCGCCAGCAGCCAATCAGGGGGGAACTATGGCTACACCTTC.

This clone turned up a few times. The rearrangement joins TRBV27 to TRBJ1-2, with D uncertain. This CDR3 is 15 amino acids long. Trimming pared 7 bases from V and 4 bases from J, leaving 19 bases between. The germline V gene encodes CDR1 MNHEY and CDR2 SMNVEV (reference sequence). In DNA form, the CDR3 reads TGTGCCAGCACCACTAGCCCGGGCGGGCTCTATGGCTACACCTTC. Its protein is CASTTSPGGLYGYTF.

The CDR3 loop reads CASSAQGLGYNEQFF. The CDR3 DNA sequence: TGTGCCAGCAGCGCCCAGGGCCTAGGGTACAATGAGCAGTTCTTC. This sequence joins TRBV9 and TRBJ2-1; maybe TRBD1 (5 bases). The V and J ends lost 3 bases and 4 bases respectively, with 14 bases between them. The CDR3 covers 15 residues. CDR1 and CDR2 from the germline V gene are SGDLS and YYNGEE.

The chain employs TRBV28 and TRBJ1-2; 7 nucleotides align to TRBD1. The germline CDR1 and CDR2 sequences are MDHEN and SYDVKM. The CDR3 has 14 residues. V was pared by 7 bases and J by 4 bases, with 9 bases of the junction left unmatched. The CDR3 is CASNPQTGSYGYTF. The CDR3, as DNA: TGTGCCAGCAACCCACAGACAGGGTCCTATGGCTACACCTTC.

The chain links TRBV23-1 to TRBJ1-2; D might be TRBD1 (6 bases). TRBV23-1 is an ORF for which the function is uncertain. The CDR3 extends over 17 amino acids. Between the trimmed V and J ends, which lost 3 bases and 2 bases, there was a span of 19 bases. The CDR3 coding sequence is TGCGCCAGCAGTCAGGGGACACGATACATCCAGAACTATGGCTACACCTTC. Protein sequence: CASSQGTRYIQNYGYTF.

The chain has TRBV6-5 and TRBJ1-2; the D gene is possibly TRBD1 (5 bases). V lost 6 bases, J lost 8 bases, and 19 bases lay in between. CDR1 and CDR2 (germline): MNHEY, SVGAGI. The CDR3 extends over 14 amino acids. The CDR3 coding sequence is TGTGCCAGCAGGAGAGGAGGGGAATTGCAAGGCTACACCTTC. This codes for CASRRGGELQGYTF.

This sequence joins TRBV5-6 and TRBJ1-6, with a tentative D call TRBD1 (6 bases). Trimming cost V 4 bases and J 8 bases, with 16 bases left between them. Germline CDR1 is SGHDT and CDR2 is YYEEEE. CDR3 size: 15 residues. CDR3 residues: CASSTLTGWDSPLHF. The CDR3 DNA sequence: TGTGCCAGCAGCACCTTAACAGGGTGGGATTCACCCCTCCACTTT.

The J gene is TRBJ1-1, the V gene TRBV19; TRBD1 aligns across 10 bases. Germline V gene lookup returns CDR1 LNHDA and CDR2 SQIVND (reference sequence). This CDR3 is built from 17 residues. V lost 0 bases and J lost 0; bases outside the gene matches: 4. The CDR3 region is CASSIELGQGMNTEAFF. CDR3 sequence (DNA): TGTGCCAGTAGTATAGAATTGGGACAGGGGATGAACACTGAAGCTTTCTTT.

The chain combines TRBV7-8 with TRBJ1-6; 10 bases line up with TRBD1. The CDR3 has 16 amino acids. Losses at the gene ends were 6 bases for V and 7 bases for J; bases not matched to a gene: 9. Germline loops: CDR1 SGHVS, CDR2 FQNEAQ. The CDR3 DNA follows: TGTGCCAGCAGACCTTCGGACAGGGGGGGGAATTCACCCCTCCACTTT. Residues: CASRPSDRGGNSPLHF.

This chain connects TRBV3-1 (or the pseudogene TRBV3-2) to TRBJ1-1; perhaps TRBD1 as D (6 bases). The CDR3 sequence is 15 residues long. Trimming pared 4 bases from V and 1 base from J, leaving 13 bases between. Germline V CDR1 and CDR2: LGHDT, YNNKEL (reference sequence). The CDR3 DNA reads TGTGCCAGCAGCCTAGGTGGGGGCGCGAACACTGAAGCTTTCTTT. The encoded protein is CASSLGGGANTEAFF.

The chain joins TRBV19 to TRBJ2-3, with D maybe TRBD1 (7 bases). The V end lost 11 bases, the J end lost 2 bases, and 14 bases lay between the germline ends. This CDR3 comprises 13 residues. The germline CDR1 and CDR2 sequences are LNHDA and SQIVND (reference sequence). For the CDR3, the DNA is TGTGCCTCTGCGGGACAGCTCACAGATACGCAGTATTTT. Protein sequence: CASAGQLTDTQYF.

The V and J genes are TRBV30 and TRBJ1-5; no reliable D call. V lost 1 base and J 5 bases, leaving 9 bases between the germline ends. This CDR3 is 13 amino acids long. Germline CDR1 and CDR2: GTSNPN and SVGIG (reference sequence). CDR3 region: CAWSGQEDQPQHF. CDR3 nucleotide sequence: TGTGCCTGGAGTGGGCAGGAGGATCAGCCCCAGCATTTT.